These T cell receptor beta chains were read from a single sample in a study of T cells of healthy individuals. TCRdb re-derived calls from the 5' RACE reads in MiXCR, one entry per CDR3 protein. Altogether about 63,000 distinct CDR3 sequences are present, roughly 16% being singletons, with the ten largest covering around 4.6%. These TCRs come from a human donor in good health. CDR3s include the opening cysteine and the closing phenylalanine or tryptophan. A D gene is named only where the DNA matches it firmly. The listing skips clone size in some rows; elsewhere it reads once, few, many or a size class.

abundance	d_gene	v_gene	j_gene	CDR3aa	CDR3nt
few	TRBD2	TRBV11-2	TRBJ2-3	CASSPRLASGADTQYF	TGTGCCAGCAGCCCTCGACTAGCCTCGGGGGCAGATACGCAGTATTTT
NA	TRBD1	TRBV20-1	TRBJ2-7	CSAKGTGTREQYF	TGCAGTGCTAAAGGGACAGGGACGAGGGAGCAGTACTTC
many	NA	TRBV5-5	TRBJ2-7	CASSSGSEQYF	TGTGCCAGCAGCTCAGGGTCCGAGCAGTACTTC
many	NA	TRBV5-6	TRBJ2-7	CASSLGLMRDEQYF	TGTGCCAGCAGCTTGGGGTTAATGAGAGACGAGCAGTACTTC
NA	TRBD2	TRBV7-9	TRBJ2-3	CASSLGTSGLIHDTQYF	TGTGCCAGCAGCCTGGGGACTAGCGGGCTAATCCACGATACGCAGTATTTT
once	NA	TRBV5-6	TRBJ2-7	CASSLASRDSYEQYF	TGTGCCAGCAGCTTGGCATCCAGAGACTCCTACGAGCAGTACTTC
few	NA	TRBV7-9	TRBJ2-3	CASRTWNTDTQYF	TGTGCCAGCAGAACCTGGAACACAGATACGCAGTATTTT
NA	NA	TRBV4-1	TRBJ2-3	CASSQPGRSSTDAQYF	TGCGCCAGCAGCCAACCCGGGAGATCTAGCACAGATGCGCAGTATTTT
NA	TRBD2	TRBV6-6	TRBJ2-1	CASRGLGDNEQFF	TGTGCCAGCAGAGGACTAGGGGACAATGAGCAGTTCTTC
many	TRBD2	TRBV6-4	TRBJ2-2	CASSPGLADVGELFF	TGTGCCAGCAGTCCGGGACTAGCAGACGTCGGGGAGCTGTTTTTT
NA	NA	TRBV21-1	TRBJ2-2	CASSERLVVGELFF	TGTGCCAGCAGCGAACGACTAGTGGTCGGGGAGCTGTTTTTT
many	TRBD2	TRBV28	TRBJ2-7	CASTGAGATLYEQYF	TGTGCCAGCACGGGAGCGGGGGCGACTTTATACGAGCAGTACTTC
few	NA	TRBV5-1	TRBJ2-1	CASSANRDLFF	TGCGCCAGCAGCGCAAACAGGGACTTGTTCTTC
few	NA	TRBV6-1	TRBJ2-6	CASSEEAGWQGALFTGANVLTF	TGTGCCAGCAGTGAAGAAGCGGGGTGGCAGGGGGCGCTTTTTACTGGGGCCAACGTCCTGACTTTC
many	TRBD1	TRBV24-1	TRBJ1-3	CATSALRTDRGMDRSGNTIYF	TGTGCCACCAGTGCCCTAAGGACGGACAGGGGTATGGATCGCTCTGGAAACACCATATATTTT
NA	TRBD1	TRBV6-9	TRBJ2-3	CASSLQGVYIDTQYF	TGTGCCAGCAGTCTACAGGGGGTGTACATAGATACGCAGTATTTT
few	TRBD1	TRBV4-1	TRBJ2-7	CASSQDPGQVAYEQYF	TGCGCCAGCAGCCAAGATCCGGGACAGGTTGCCTACGAGCAGTACTTC
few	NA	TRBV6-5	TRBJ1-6	CASRLGGDNSPLHF	TGTGCCAGCCGCCTTGGGGGGGATAATTCACCCCTCCACTTT
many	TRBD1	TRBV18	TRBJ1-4	CASSPGTGFNEKLFF	TGTGCCAGCTCACCAGGGACAGGGTTTAATGAAAAACTGTTTTTT
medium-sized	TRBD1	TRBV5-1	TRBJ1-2	CASSSGTGGYRGYTF	TGCGCCAGCAGCTCCGGGACAGGGGGATATCGTGGCTACACCTTC
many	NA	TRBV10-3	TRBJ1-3	CAISESNVWWASGNTIYF	TGTGCCATCAGTGAGTCGAATGTTTGGTGGGCCTCTGGAAACACCATATATTTT
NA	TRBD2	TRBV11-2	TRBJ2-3	CASSFSGEGTDTQYF	TGTGCCAGCAGCTTTAGCGGGGAGGGTACAGATACGCAGTATTTT
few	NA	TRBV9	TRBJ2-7	CASRGQTQYF	TGTGCCAGCAGAGGACAGACTCAGTACTTC